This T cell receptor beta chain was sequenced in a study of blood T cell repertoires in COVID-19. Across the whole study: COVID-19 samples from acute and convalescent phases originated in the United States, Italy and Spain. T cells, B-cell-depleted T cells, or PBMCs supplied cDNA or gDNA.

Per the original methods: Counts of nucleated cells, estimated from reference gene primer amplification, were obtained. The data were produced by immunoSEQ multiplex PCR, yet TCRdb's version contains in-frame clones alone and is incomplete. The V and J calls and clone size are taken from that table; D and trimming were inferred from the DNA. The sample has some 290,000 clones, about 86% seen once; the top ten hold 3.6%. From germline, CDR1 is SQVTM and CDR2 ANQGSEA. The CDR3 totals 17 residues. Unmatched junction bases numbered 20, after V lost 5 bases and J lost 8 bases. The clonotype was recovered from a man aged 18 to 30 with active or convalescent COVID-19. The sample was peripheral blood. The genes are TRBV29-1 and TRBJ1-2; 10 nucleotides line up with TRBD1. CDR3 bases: TGCAGCGTTTTGCCTATCGTAACCGGGACAGGGGCGAGAGGCTACACCTTC. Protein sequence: CSVLPIVTGTGARGYTF.